Below are 13 T cell receptor beta chains sequenced from a single sample in a study of T-cell reconstitution after alpha-beta-depleted transplantation in children. The library targeted TCRbeta and was prepared with unique molecular identifiers. TCRdb called the PCR reads again in MiXCR, with one record for every CDR3 protein. Altogether 98,000 or so distinct CDR3 sequences are present, 5.5% to 7% being singletons, with the ten largest covering roughly 24%. The source was PBMCs, mostly from graft donor cells, collected 360 days after TCRalphabeta/CD19-depleted stem cell transplant. The receptors were sampled from a male patient aged 2-9 years who had a stem cell transplant for acute lymphoblastic leukemia, so the T cells may come from the graft donor.

This clonotype was detected a few times. CDR3 DNA sequence: TGCGCCAGCAGCCAAGATACATGGGTATGGACCGGGGAGCTGTTTTTT. It specifies CASSQDTWVWTGELFF. This chain connects TRBV4-3 to TRBJ2-2; D is ambiguous. The germline V gene encodes CDR1 LGHNA and CDR2 YSLEER. The CDR3 has 16 residues. Trimming stripped 0 bases from V and 5 bases from J, with 13 bases between.

This clonotype has at least ten counts. The chain is built from TRBV24-1 and TRBJ1-3; D is ambiguous. Trimming stripped 4 bases from V and 2 bases from J, with 5 bases between. The CDR3 sequence is 13 residues long. Germline V gene data show CDR1 as KGHDR and CDR2 as SFDVKD. The CDR3 sequence: CATSEGTGNTIYF. The CDR3 DNA is TGTGCCACCAGTGAAGGGACTGGAAACACCATATATTTT.

This clonotype was observed at least ten times. This chain uses TRBV13 with TRBJ1-1, with TRBD1 matching 9 bases. Per the germline V gene, CDR1 is PRHDT and CDR2 is FYEKMQ (reference sequence). Trimming cost V 3 bases and J 5 bases; bases outside gene matches: 4. The CDR3 consists of 14 residues. Written as DNA, the CDR3 is TGTGCCAGCAGCTTGGGACAGGGTTGGACTGAAGCTTTCTTT. Its protein product is CASSLGQGWTEAFF.

This clonotype was detected ten times or more. This chain connects TRBV10-3 to TRBJ1-1, with no clear D. V was clipped by 0 bases and J by 1 base, with 12 bases between them. Germline V CDR1 and CDR2: ENHRY, SYGVKD. CDR3 length equals 16 residues. The CDR3 region is CAISESGGLPNTEAFF. CDR3 bases: TGTGCCATCAGTGAGTCGGGTGGACTCCCGAACACTGAAGCTTTCTTT.

This clonotype has at least ten counts. The chain employs TRBV5-1 and TRBJ2-1; D remains unclear. Trimming took off 1 base at V and 2 bases at J, with 10 bases between the two ends. The CDR3 extends over 15 amino acids. The germline V gene encodes CDR1 SGHRS and CDR2 YFSETQ. CDR3 sequence reads: CASSLKHETYNEQFF. CDR3 nucleotide sequence: TGCGCCAGCAGCTTGAAACACGAGACCTACAATGAGCAGTTCTTC. Filled out from reference TRBV5-1 and TRBJ2-1, the complete variable domain reads KAGVTQTPRYLIKTRGQQVTLSCSPISGHRSVSWYQQTPGQGLQFLFEYFSETQRNKGNFPGRFSGRQFSNSRSEMNVSTLELGDSALYLCASSLKHETYNEQFFGPGTRLTVL.

The sample holds many counts of this clonotype. The CDR3 spells CAIIDGDTGELFF. CDR3 nucleotides: TGTGCCATCATCGACGGCGACACCGGGGAGCTGTTTTTT. This chain links TRBV10-3 with TRBJ2-2, with no clear D. Between the trimmed V and J ends, which lost 7 bases and 3 bases, there was a span of 9 bases. Germline V gives CDR1 ENHRY, CDR2 SYGVKD. CDR3 length equals 13 residues.

This clonotype was recorded a few times. The chain is built from TRBV27 and TRBJ2-1; 7 bases are shared with TRBD2. This CDR3 spans 14 amino acids. The V segment lost 4 bases and the J segment 2 bases; nucleotides outside the gene matches: 2. CDR1 MNHEY and CDR2 SMNVEV come from the germline V gene (reference sequence). The CDR3 region has the DNA TGTGCCAGCAGTTGGGGGGGGGCCTACAATGAGCAGTTCTTC. Its protein product is CASSWGGAYNEQFF.

This clonotype appeared many times. The chain employs TRBV7-3 and TRBJ2-1; 10 bases fit TRBD2. From germline, CDR1 is SGHTA and CDR2 FQGTGA. V shed 3 bases and J 7 bases; nucleotides not matched to a gene: 6. CDR3 length: 15 amino acids. Here the CDR3 reads CASSFLAGARNEQFF. The CDR3 nucleotides read TGTGCCAGCAGCTTTCTAGCGGGAGCTCGTAATGAGCAGTTCTTC.

This chain links TRBV11-1 with TRBJ1-1, with 8 bases aligning to TRBD1. This CDR3 region has 14 residues. Trimming at V came to 7 bases and at J to 1 base, leaving 5 bases not matched to a gene. Germline-derived CDR1 and CDR2 are SGHAT and FQDESV (reference sequence). CDR3 coding DNA: TGTGCCAGCACCCTCGACAGGGGGAACACTGAAGCTTTCTTT. Translated: CASTLDRGNTEAFF. The full variable domain, in which reference TRBV11-1 and TRBJ1-1 provide the parts outside the CDR3, is EAEVAQSPRYKITEKSQAVAFWCDPISGHATLYWYRQILGQGPELLVQFQDESVVDDSQLPKDRFSAERLKGVDSTLKIQPAELGDSAMYLCASTLDRGNTEAFFGQGTRLTVV.

There are many counts of this clonotype. The chain uses TRBV9 and TRBJ2-3; D is possibly TRBD2 (6 bases). Looked up from germline, CDR1 is SGDLS and CDR2 is YYNGEE. Between the trimmed V and J ends, which lost 0 bases and 2 bases, there was a span of 19 bases. The CDR3 consists of 18 residues. CDR3 nucleotides: TGTGCCAGCAGCGTAGGAACCGGGCGGGGAGTTACCACAGATACGCAGTATTTT. Translating it yields CASSVGTGRGVTTDTQYF.

Many counts were recorded for this clonotype. This chain links TRBV7-9 with TRBJ2-7, with TRBD2 matching over 8 bases. V dropped 5 bases and J dropped 3; count of bases not matched to a gene: 9. Germline CDR1 and CDR2: SEHNR and FQNEAQ (reference sequence). CDR3 length: 15 residues. The CDR3 coding sequence is TGTGCCAGCAGCCTGGTAGCGGGGTATAGCTACGAGCAGTACTTC. Protein sequence: CASSLVAGYSYEQYF. Filled out from reference TRBV7-9 and TRBJ2-7, the complete variable domain reads DTGVSQNPRHKITKRGQNVTFRCDPISEHNRLYWYRQTLGQGPEFLTYFQNEAQLEKSRLLSDRFSAERPKGSFSTLEIQRTEQGDSAMYLCASSLVAGYSYEQYFGPGTRLTVT.

This clonotype was recorded at least ten times. The chain carries TRBV20-1 and TRBJ2-3; D not certain. The CDR3 loop spans 15 amino acids. Trimming shortened V by 3 bases and J by 2 bases, and 15 bases separated the two germline ends. The germline CDR1 and CDR2 sequences are DFQATT and SNEGSKA (reference sequence). CDR3 sequence: CSASELVVFTDTQYF. DNA for the CDR3: TGCAGTGCTAGTGAGCTAGTGGTCTTCACAGATACGCAGTATTTT.

This clonotype came up a few times. This rearrangement joins TRBV11-1 to TRBJ2-1; D call uncertain. V shed 3 bases and J shed 7 bases, with 19 bases lying between them. The CDR3 is 16 residues long. Germline V CDR1 and CDR2: SGHAT, FQDESV (reference sequence). The DNA for the CDR3 is TGTGCCAGCAGCTTTGTCGATCTGCAGCCACGGAATGAGCAGTTCTTC. The encoded protein is CASSFVDLQPRNEQFF.